These 13 T cell receptor beta chains came from one sample sequenced in a study of OX40 agonist ivuxolimab in advanced cancers. TCRdb keeps only in-frame clones here, not all; method: immunoSEQ multiplex PCR. The table lists about 66,000 clones, around 83% of them singletons, with approximately 4% in the top ten. Sequenced here: CD4+ or CD8+ T cells sorted from blood, sampled in a trial of the OX40 agonist ivuxolimab. These receptor sequences come from an adult with an advanced solid tumor such as melanoma, head and neck, liver or kidney cancer.

The rearrangement uses TRBV7-2 and TRBJ1-2, with TRBD1 matching 9 bases. The CDR3 is made up of 14 amino acids. V was clipped by 5 bases and J by 5 bases; unmatched bases: 6. The germline gives CDR1 SGHTA, CDR2 FQGNSA. In DNA, the CDR3 is TGTGCCAGCAGCCCTACCGGGACAGGGTATGGCTACACCTTC. Translation: CASSPTGTGYGYTF.

This chain's CDR3 is CASSAITFGGETQYF. The CDR3 nucleotides are TGTGCCAGCAGCGCTATCACATTCGGGGGTGAGACCCAGTACTTC. The chain employs TRBV11-2 and TRBJ2-5, with D perhaps TRBD2 (6 bases). Germline V gives CDR1 SGHAT, CDR2 FQNNGV. This CDR3 region has 15 residues. Trimming stripped 5 bases from V and 5 bases from J, with 18 bases between.

The rearrangement uses TRBV1 and TRBJ2-7; TRBD1 is taken as the D call from the table, unchecked against the DNA. TRBV1 is designated a pseudogene. The CDR3 covers 16 residues. CDR3 in amino acids: CTSSQAEQGEGYEQYF. Here the CDR3 DNA reads TGCACCAGCAGCCAAGCCGAACAGGGGGAAGGGTACGAGCAGTACTTC.

The table lists this clone with a count of one. This rearrangement joins TRBV5-1 to TRBJ2-2; D gene ambiguous. CDR1 is SGHRS, CDR2 YFSETQ, per germline. CDR3 length: 13 amino acids. V shed 0 bases and J shed 9 bases, with 9 bases lying between them. CDR3 bases: TGCGCCAGCAGCTTGGCCGTGGGGAGGGAGCTGTTTTTT. Amino acid sequence: CASSLAVGRELFF.

Details on this clone: Other DNA sequences within the sample encode an identical CDR3. The genes are TRBV5-6 and TRBJ1-5; D gene ambiguous. Between the trimmed V and J ends, which lost 0 bases and 6 bases, there was a span of 4 bases. The CDR3 consists of 12 residues. Germline V gene data show CDR1 as SGHDT and CDR2 as YYEEEE. In DNA, the CDR3 is TGTGCCAGCAGCTTGGAGGGTCAGCCCCAGCATTTT. This sequence encodes CASSLEGQPQHF.

The rearrangement uses TRBV11-3 and TRBJ1-2; D ambiguous. The CDR3 loop spans 14 amino acids. Germline lookup yields CDR1 SGHNT and CDR2 YENEEA. Trimming pared 5 bases from V and 6 bases from J, leaving 16 bases between. CDR3 nucleotide sequence: TGTGCCAGCAGCCCCGGGCGGGAGGCGGATGGCTACACCTTC. Its translation is CASSPGREADGYTF. Full variable domain (missing parts from reference TRBV11-3 and TRBJ1-2): EAGVVQSPRYKIIEKKQPVAFWCNPISGHNTLYWYLQNLGQGPELLIRYENEEAVDDSQLPKDRFSAERLKGVDSTLKIQPAELGDSAVYLCASSPGREADGYTFGSGTRLTVV.

This chain's CDR3 is CASSSGQGGTEAFF. The CDR3 region has the DNA TGTGCCAGCAGCTCCGGACAGGGAGGCACTGAAGCTTTCTTT. J is TRBJ1-1 and V is TRBV11-3; 8 positions agree with TRBD1. Losses at the gene ends were 4 bases for V and 4 bases for J; bases not matched to a gene: 5. This CDR3 spans 14 amino acids. Germline V gene sequence: CDR1 SGHNT, CDR2 YENEEA.

The rearrangement uses TRBV2 and TRBJ1-6, with D uncertain. Germline V gene lookup returns CDR1 SNHLY and CDR2 FYNNEI. This CDR3 is 14 amino acids long. Trimming removed 7 bases from V and 7 bases from J, with 14 bases in between. The CDR3 protein is CASIREAGNSPLHF. In nucleotides, the CDR3 is TGTGCCAGCATTAGGGAAGCGGGCAATTCACCCCTCCACTTT.

The chain carries TRBV15 and TRBJ2-1; 7 positions agree with TRBD1. J lost 0 bases, V lost 1 base, and 9 bases had no gene match. The CDR3 consists of 18 residues. The germline gives CDR1 LNHNV, CDR2 YYDKDF (reference sequence). CDR3 residues: CATSRARSRDSSYNEQFF. CDR3 nucleotides: TGTGCCACCAGCAGAGCCCGTTCCCGGGACAGCTCCTACAATGAGCAGTTCTTC.

This rearrangement joins TRBV19 to TRBJ2-4; D is unresolved. The ends were cut back, 5 bases at V and 3 bases at J, with 14 bases in the middle. Germline lookup yields CDR1 LNHDA and CDR2 SQIVND (reference sequence). This CDR3 has 15 residues. The CDR3 here is CASSSPLEFKNIQYF. CDR3 bases: TGTGCCAGTAGTTCCCCCCTCGAATTCAAAAACATTCAGTACTTC.

The V call is TRBV20-1, the J call TRBJ1-3; D is unresolved. V was shortened by 8 bases and J by 8 bases, with 13 bases between the two germline ends. Germline V lookup: CDR1 DFQATT, CDR2 SNEGSKA (reference sequence). The CDR3 spans 11 residues. The CDR3 DNA follows: TGCAGTAGCCTTCACGGGGACACCATATATTTT. It translates to CSSLHGDTIYF.

The chain employs TRBV25-1 and TRBJ2-3; no clear D gene. V was cut by 0 bases and J by 0 bases, with 10 bases left in between. This CDR3 has 16 amino acids. CDR1 and CDR2 from the germline V gene are MGHDK and SYGVNS. The CDR3 region is CASSEYGRLSTDTQYF. CDR3 sequence (DNA): TGTGCCAGCAGTGAATATGGGCGTCTTAGCACAGATACGCAGTATTTT.

This chain connects TRBV5-1 to TRBJ2-3; 11 nucleotides match TRBD2. V gave up 4 bases and J gave up 2 bases; unmatched junction bases: 6. The germline V gene has CDR1 SGHRS and CDR2 YFSETQ. CDR3 size: 16 residues. The CDR3 loop reads CASSPGLAGLTDTQYF. In DNA form, the CDR3 reads TGCGCCAGCAGCCCCGGACTAGCGGGCCTCACAGATACGCAGTATTTT.